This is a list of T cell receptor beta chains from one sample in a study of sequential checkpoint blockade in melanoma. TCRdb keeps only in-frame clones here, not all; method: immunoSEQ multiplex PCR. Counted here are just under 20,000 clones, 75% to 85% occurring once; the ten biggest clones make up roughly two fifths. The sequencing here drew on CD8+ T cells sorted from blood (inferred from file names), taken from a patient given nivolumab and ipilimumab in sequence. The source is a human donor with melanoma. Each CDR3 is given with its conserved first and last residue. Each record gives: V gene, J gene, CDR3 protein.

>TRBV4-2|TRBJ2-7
CASSQGGASYEQYF
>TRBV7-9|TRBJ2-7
CATSDGTYEQYF
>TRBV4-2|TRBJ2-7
CASSFGTASYEQYF
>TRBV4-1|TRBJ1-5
CASSDMDRGEQPQHF
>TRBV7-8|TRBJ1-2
CASSLAVASDYTF
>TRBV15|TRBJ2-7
CATSRDPRGAYEQYF
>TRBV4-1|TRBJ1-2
CASSKGPGEPSGYTF
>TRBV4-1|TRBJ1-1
CASSQGSTGNTEAFF
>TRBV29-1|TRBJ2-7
CSVVSGPTYEQYF
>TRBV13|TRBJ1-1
CASSLGATNTEAFF
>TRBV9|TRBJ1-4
CASSPRGGFEKLFF
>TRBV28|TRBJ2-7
CASSWTGLRDEQYF
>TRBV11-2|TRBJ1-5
CASSSQFDQPQHF
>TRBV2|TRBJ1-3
CASRVGTGDSGNTIYF
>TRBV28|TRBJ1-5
CASSPNSNQPQHF
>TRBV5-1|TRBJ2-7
CASSLRQGEIYEQYF
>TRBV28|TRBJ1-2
CASSLSPNYGYTF
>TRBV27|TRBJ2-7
CASSPGGASTYEQYF
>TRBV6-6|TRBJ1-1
CASSYRGDGNTEAFF
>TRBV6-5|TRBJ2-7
CASSSGTGSYEQYF
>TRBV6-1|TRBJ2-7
CASNARHYEQYF
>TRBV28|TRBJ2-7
CASRRLGSAYEQYF
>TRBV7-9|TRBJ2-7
CASSFNYEQYF
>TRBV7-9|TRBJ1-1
CASSWTRTAMNTEAFF
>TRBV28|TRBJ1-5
CATAPLTGGLGNQPQHF
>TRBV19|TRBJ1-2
CASSAGAQGNYGYTF
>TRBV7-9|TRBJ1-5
CASSRFDQPQHF
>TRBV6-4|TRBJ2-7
CASSTLTGIEQYF